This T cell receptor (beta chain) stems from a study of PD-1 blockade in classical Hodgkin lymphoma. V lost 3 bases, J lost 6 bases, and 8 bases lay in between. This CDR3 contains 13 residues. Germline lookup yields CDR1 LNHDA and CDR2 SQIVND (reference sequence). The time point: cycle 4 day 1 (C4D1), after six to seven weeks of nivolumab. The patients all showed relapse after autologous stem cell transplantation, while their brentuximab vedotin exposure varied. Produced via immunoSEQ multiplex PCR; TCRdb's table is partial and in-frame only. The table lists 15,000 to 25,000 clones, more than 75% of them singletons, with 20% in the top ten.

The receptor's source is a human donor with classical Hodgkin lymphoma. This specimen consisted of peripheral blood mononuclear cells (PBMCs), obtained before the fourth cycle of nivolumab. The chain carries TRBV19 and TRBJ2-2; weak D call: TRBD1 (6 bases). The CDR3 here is CASSIRGPGELFF. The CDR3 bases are TGTGCCAGTAGTATCAGGGGTCCCGGGGAGCTGTTTTTT.